The 4 T cell receptor beta chains given below trace back to one sample, sequenced in a study of blood T cell repertoires in COVID-19. Sequencing used immunoSEQ multiplex PCR; TCRdb keeps in-frame clones, though not all of them. The sample comprises a few hundred thousand clones, 80% to 85% of which are singletons, and over 1.5% rests with the top ten. Sequencing was performed on peripheral blood. The receptors were gathered from a woman in her 40s who had recovered from COVID-19.

The J gene is TRBJ2-2, the V gene TRBV4-1, with 10 bases lining up with TRBD1. The CDR3 sequence is 15 residues long. V lost 3 bases, J lost 6 bases, and 4 bases stayed unmatched. The germline gives CDR1 MGHRA, CDR2 YSYEKL. CDR3 loop: CASSQVGQGAGELFF. Here the CDR3 DNA reads TGCGCCAGCAGCCAGGTCGGACAGGGGGCCGGGGAGCTGTTTTTT.

This clone was seen a single time. The chain is built from TRBV2 and TRBJ1-6, with D hard to call. V was clipped by 3 bases and J by 1 base, with 7 bases between them. Germline assignment: CDR1 SNHLY and CDR2 FYNNEI. The CDR3 is made up of 15 amino acids. The CDR3 DNA follows: TGTGCCAGCAGTGAGGCCGGGTCCTATAATTCACCCCTCCACTTT. Encoded protein: CASSEAGSYNSPLHF.

The rearrangement uses TRBV20-1 and TRBJ1-1, with a possible D match to TRBD1 (5 bases). With 3 bases removed from V and 3 bases from J, the gap between germline ends came to 11 bases. The CDR3 is 13 residues long. Looked up from germline, CDR1 is DFQATT and CDR2 is SNEGSKA (reference sequence). Here the CDR3 reads CSASQGSDTEAFF. As DNA, the CDR3 is TGCAGTGCTAGTCAGGGTTCGGACACTGAAGCTTTCTTT.

The chain uses TRBV6-6 and TRBJ1-2; a weak D match, TRBD1 (5 bases). CDR3 length: 13 amino acids. Germline V gene sequence: CDR1 MNHNY, CDR2 SVGAGI (reference sequence). V lost 8 bases and J 1 base, leaving 11 bases between the germline ends. The chain's CDR3 is CASSQGLNYGYTF. DNA for the CDR3: TGTGCCAGCTCCCAGGGACTTAACTATGGCTACACCTTC.